These 30 T cell receptor beta chains were all obtained from the same sample, sequenced in a study of control samples from healthy donors and cancer patients (dated by TCRdb to the early 2020s). Library preparation was by the immunoSEQ multiplex PCR assay. TCRdb re-hosts the immuneACCESS table, in-frame sequences only. Its copies lack some clones; in the studies checked, an unresolved V gene accounts for under half of them, and the cause for the rest is not known. Across this sample there are about 130,000 clones, with about nine tenths seen only once. The top ten constitute around 6.9% of the sample. Sequences were obtained from PBMCs. The receptors come from a man aged 50 to 60 with head and neck cancer.

The chain recombines TRBV5-8 with TRBJ2-2, with a tentative D call TRBD2 (5 bases). Trimming took 4 bases from V and 10 from J, leaving 11 bases between them. In germline, CDR1 is SGHTS, CDR2 YDEGEE. The CDR3 extends over 12 amino acids. The CDR3, as DNA: TGTGCCAGCAGCGACGGGGTCCCGGAGCTGTTTTTT. Its protein product is CASSDGVPELFF.

The CDR3 protein is CASSQPGQGAIYGYTF. CDR3 coding DNA: TGTGCCAGCAGTCAGCCGGGACAGGGGGCGATTTATGGCTACACCTTC. The chain employs TRBV3-1 (or the pseudogene TRBV3-2) and TRBJ1-2; 12 bases align to TRBD1. CDR1 and CDR2 from the germline V gene are LGHDT and YNNKEL (reference sequence). V was pared by 6 bases and J by 5 bases, with 10 bases of the junction left unmatched. CDR3 length equals 16 residues.

CDR3 loop: CASSFGTGNYGYTF. The CDR3 DNA reads TGTGCCAGCAGCTTTGGGACAGGGAACTATGGCTACACCTTC. The J gene is TRBJ1-2, the V gene TRBV5-6; 9 bases agree with TRBD1. The V gene's germline CDR1 is SGHDT and CDR2 YYEEEE. Losses at the gene ends were 2 bases for V and 2 bases for J; bases not matched to a gene: 1. The CDR3 is 14 residues long. The variable domain in full, completed from reference TRBV5-6 and TRBJ1-2, reads DAGVTQSPTHLIKTRGQQVTLRCSPKSGHDTVSWYQQALGQGPQFIFQYYEEEERQRGNFPDRFSGHQFPNYSSELNVNALLLGDSALYLCASSFGTGNYGYTFGSGTRLTVV.

The rearrangement links TRBV6-1 to TRBJ2-1, with 7 bases lining up with TRBD1. With V trimmed by 1 base and J by 7 bases, 4 bases remained unmatched. Germline CDR1 reads MNHNS; CDR2 reads SASEGT. This CDR3 region has 14 residues. CDR3 sequence reads: CASSEGARGNEQFF. CDR3 DNA sequence: TGTGCCAGCAGTGAAGGGGCCAGGGGGAATGAGCAGTTCTTC.

V gene TRBV6-5 combines with J gene TRBJ2-6; D perhaps matches TRBD2 (5 bases). Germline V gene data show CDR1 as MNHEY and CDR2 as SVGAGI. The CDR3 spans 16 residues. With 1 base removed from V and 4 bases from J, the gap between germline ends came to 11 bases. Here the CDR3 reads CASSYFAGPGANVLTF. The CDR3 nucleotides read TGTGCCAGCAGTTACTTCGCGGGTCCCGGGGCCAACGTCCTGACTTTC.

The CDR3 nucleotides read TGTGCCAGCAGCCCTGGGACAGGGGGAGCCTACGAGCAGTACTTC. It translates to CASSPGTGGAYEQYF. The chain carries TRBV9 and TRBJ2-7, with TRBD1 matching 11 bases. CDR1 and CDR2 (germline): SGDLS, YYNGEE. The CDR3 contains 15 residues. With 4 bases clipped from V and 2 bases from J, the junction kept 5 bases outside the gene matches. Full variable domain (outside the CDR3, taken from reference TRBV9 and TRBJ2-7): DSGVTQTPKHLITATGQRVTLRCSPRSGDLSVYWYQQSLDQGLQFLIQYYNGEERAKGNILERFSAQQFPDLHSELNLSSLELGDSALYFCASSPGTGGAYEQYFGPGTRLTVT.

The rearrangement links TRBV27 to TRBJ1-2; D gene unclear. CDR3 length equals 13 residues. Germline V CDR1 and CDR2: MNHEY, SMNVEV (reference sequence). The V end lost 6 bases, the J end lost 5 bases, and 13 bases lay between the germline ends. In DNA, the CDR3 is TGTGCCAGCAGCCGTACCACAGAATATGGCTACACCTTC. Amino acid sequence: CASSRTTEYGYTF.

This chain connects TRBV5-6 to TRBJ1-5; D uncertain. This CDR3 has 14 amino acids. Germline V gene lookup returns CDR1 SGHDT and CDR2 YYEEEE. Trimming took off 3 bases at V and 0 bases at J, with 7 bases between the two ends. DNA for the CDR3: TGTGCCAGCAGCTGGAGAGATAGCAATCAGCCCCAGCATTTT. Protein: CASSWRDSNQPQHF.

CDR3 in DNA: TGCGCCAGCAGCTTGGACGCAGGGGGGATCGAAAACATTCAGTACTTC. Its translation is CASSLDAGGIENIQYF. The chain combines TRBV5-1 with TRBJ2-4, with D maybe TRBD1 (7 bases). This CDR3 is built from 16 residues. The ends were cut back, 0 bases at V and 5 bases at J, with 15 bases in the middle. Germline CDR1 is SGHRS and CDR2 is YFSETQ.

The chain recombines TRBV6-6 with TRBJ1-4, with D maybe TRBD1 (5 bases). CDR1 is MNHNY and CDR2 is SVGAGI in the germline V gene (reference sequence). Trimming shortened V by 1 base and J by 8 bases, and 14 bases separated the two germline ends. CDR3 length equals 15 residues. The CDR3 nucleotides are TGTGCCAGCAGTTACTTCACCGGGACGGAAGAAAAACTGTTTTTT. Translating it yields CASSYFTGTEEKLFF.

This clone has just a few counts. This chain's CDR3 is CASSMDRGGNEQFF. The CDR3 coding sequence is TGTGCCAGTAGTATGGATCGGGGGGGCAATGAGCAGTTCTTC. The J gene is TRBJ2-1, the V gene TRBV19, with 8 bases that match TRBD2. V shed 3 bases and J 6 bases; nucleotides not matched to a gene: 4. CDR1 is LNHDA and CDR2 is SQIVND in the germline V gene (reference sequence). CDR3 length: 14 amino acids.

Only one count was recorded for this clone. The CDR3: CASSVAIYGVTDTQYF. Here the CDR3 DNA reads TGTGCCAGCAGCGTAGCTATTTACGGGGTCACAGATACGCAGTATTTT. The rearrangement joins TRBV9 to TRBJ2-3; D is possibly TRBD2 (5 bases). CDR1 and CDR2 from the germline V gene are SGDLS and YYNGEE. With 0 bases removed from V and 2 bases from J, the gap between germline ends came to 13 bases. The length of the CDR3 is 16 residues.

The gene calls are TRBV30 and TRBJ1-3; perhaps TRBD1 as D (5 bases). The CDR3 contains 15 residues. The V gene lost 0 bases and the J gene lost 4 bases, with 13 bases spanning the gap. Germline CDR1 is GTSNPN and CDR2 is SVGIG (reference sequence). The CDR3 DNA is TGTGCCTGGAGTGTACGAGGGGCGAGGGGAAACACCATATATTTT. Translated, it gives CAWSVRGARGNTIYF.

The chain recombines TRBV5-6 with TRBJ1-4; D unclear. This CDR3 spans 15 amino acids. Per the germline V gene, CDR1 is SGHDT and CDR2 is YYEEEE. Trimming took off 6 bases at V and 0 bases at J, with 12 bases between the two ends. The CDR3 region is CASNRLTATNEKLFF. In nucleotides, the CDR3 is TGTGCCAGCAACCGACTGACGGCAACTAATGAAAAACTGTTTTTT.

The chain couples TRBV11-2 to TRBJ1-1; D call uncertain. Trimming shortened V by 3 bases and J by 0 bases, and 5 bases separated the two germline ends. Germline lookup yields CDR1 SGHAT and CDR2 FQNNGV. This CDR3 is 13 amino acids long. The CDR3 loop reads CASSFLMNTEAFF. CDR3 nucleotide sequence: TGTGCCAGCAGCTTTCTAATGAACACTGAAGCTTTCTTT.

This chain connects TRBV15 to TRBJ2-3; TRBD1 might be the D (5 bases). Germline assignment: CDR1 LNHNV and CDR2 YYDKDF (reference sequence). V shed 4 bases and J shed 1 base, with 9 bases lying between them. CDR3 length: 14 residues. CDR3 DNA: TGTGCCACCAGCATGGACACACGCACAGATACGCAGTATTTT. The encoded protein is CATSMDTRTDTQYF.

In DNA form, the CDR3 reads TGTGCCAGCAGCTTATCGGCTTCCTACGAGCAGTACTTC. Protein sequence: CASSLSASYEQYF. The chain carries TRBV7-9 and TRBJ2-7, with D unclear. The germline V gene has CDR1 SEHNR and CDR2 FQNEAQ (reference sequence). Trimming removed 2 bases from V and 1 base from J, with 6 bases in between. The CDR3 contains 13 residues.

The V and J genes are TRBV5-1 and TRBJ1-2; D is possibly TRBD1 (5 bases). The germline V and J ends were trimmed by 3 bases and 7 bases, with 16 bases remaining between them. Germline loops: CDR1 SGHRS, CDR2 YFSETQ. The CDR3 runs 14 residues. In DNA form, the CDR3 reads TGCGCCAGCAGCTCCCAGGGAGGGAATCGTGGCTACACCTTC. This sequence encodes CASSSQGGNRGYTF.

The genes are TRBV6-4 and TRBJ2-2; D might be TRBD1 (6 bases). This CDR3 contains 15 residues. V lost 0 bases and J lost 3, with 8 bases in between. Germline V CDR1 and CDR2: MRHNA, SNTAGT. This CDR3 reads CASSDSAGDTGELFF. CDR3 DNA: TGTGCCAGCAGTGACTCGGCAGGGGACACCGGGGAGCTGTTTTTT.

This clone appeared a single time. This chain joins TRBV7-8 and TRBJ2-1, with a weak D call TRBD1 (6 bases). This CDR3 is 15 amino acids long. V lost 4 bases to trimming and J lost 5 bases, with 15 bases between them. Germline V gene data show CDR1 as SGHVS and CDR2 as FQNEAQ. CDR3 sequence: CASSSPGTRDNEQFF. CDR3 nucleotides: TGTGCCAGCAGCTCCCCCGGGACAAGAGACAATGAGCAGTTCTTC. The full variable domain, with the rest looked up from reference TRBV7-8 and TRBJ2-1, is GAGVSQSPRYKVAKRGQDVALRCDPISGHVSLFWYQQALGQGPEFLTYFQNEAQLDKSGLPSDRFFAERPEGSVSTLKIQRTQQEDSAVYLCASSSPGTRDNEQFFGPGTRLTVL.

The chain employs TRBV27 and TRBJ2-4; D not resolved. The CDR3 is 15 residues long. V was pared by 6 bases and J by 0 bases, with 12 bases between. Germline V lookup: CDR1 MNHEY, CDR2 SMNVEV (reference sequence). CDR3 sequence reads: CASSPIGRAKNIQYF. Written as DNA, the CDR3 is TGTGCCAGCAGCCCTATAGGACGAGCCAAAAACATTCAGTACTTC.

The chain is built from TRBV4-1 and TRBJ2-4; D gene unclear. From germline, CDR1 is MGHRA and CDR2 YSYEKL. V was shortened by 3 bases and J by 6 bases, with 15 bases between the two germline ends. This CDR3 region has 15 residues. This chain's CDR3 is CASSHPSSAPNIQYF. As DNA, the CDR3 is TGCGCCAGCAGCCACCCCTCCTCAGCGCCAAACATTCAGTACTTC.

The chain is built from TRBV7-9 and TRBJ1-2; TRBD1 matches at 8 bases. Germline trimming cut 5 bases from V and 2 bases from J; bases unmatched to any gene: 16. Germline lookup yields CDR1 SEHNR and CDR2 FQNEAQ (reference sequence). The CDR3 runs to 18 residues. In DNA, the CDR3 is TGTGCCAGCAGCCCAAGGCGTGGGGCAGGGGGCAGGAACTATGGCTACACCTTC. Translating it yields CASSPRRGAGGRNYGYTF.

V gene TRBV7-6 combines with J gene TRBJ2-2; 8 bases map to TRBD2. Germline V CDR1 and CDR2: SGHVS, FNYEAQ. Losses at the gene ends were 1 base for V and 1 base for J; bases not matched to a gene: 2. The CDR3 totals 16 residues. The CDR3 region is CASSLDAGGNTGELFF. The CDR3 DNA follows: TGTGCCAGCAGCTTAGATGCGGGGGGGAACACCGGGGAGCTGTTTTTT.

The chain employs TRBV5-1 and TRBJ2-7; 12 nucleotides agree with TRBD2. This CDR3 has 14 residues. After removal of 5 bases from V and 1 base from J, the junction contained 1 base not matched to a gene. The germline CDR1 and CDR2 sequences are SGHRS and YFSETQ. This CDR3 is CASRLAGGSYEQYF. The CDR3 coding sequence is TGCGCCAGCAGACTAGCGGGAGGATCCTACGAGCAGTACTTC.

This clone was detected only a few times. This chain connects TRBV2 to TRBJ1-6; no definite D call. Per germline, CDR1 SNHLY and CDR2 FYNNEI. The CDR3 sequence is 12 residues long. Trimming left V 6 bases short and J 6 bases short, with 6 bases between. The DNA of the CDR3 is TGTGCCAGCAGAGCCTCTAATTCACCCCTCCACTTT. This codes for CASRASNSPLHF.

V is TRBV6-5 and J is TRBJ2-7; perhaps TRBD1 as D (5 bases). Germline CDR1 and CDR2: MNHEY and SVGAGI. The CDR3 loop spans 15 amino acids. V was shortened by 0 bases and J by 4 bases, with 13 bases between the two germline ends. CDR3 nucleotides: TGTGCCAGCAGTTACTCATTAGGGGCTGGGTACGAGCAGTACTTC. Its protein product is CASSYSLGAGYEQYF.

Only a few counts were recorded for this clone. The chain joins TRBV7-9 to TRBJ1-2, with D unclear. Germline loops: CDR1 SEHNR, CDR2 FQNEAQ (reference sequence). Trimming stripped 6 bases from V and 0 bases from J, with 11 bases between. The CDR3 spans 14 residues. This chain's CDR3 is CASSLDDSNYGYTF. Here the CDR3 DNA reads TGTGCCAGCAGTCTGGACGATTCTAACTATGGCTACACCTTC.

CDR3 region: CASSQSTAHNQPQHF. For the CDR3, the DNA is TGTGCCAGCAGCCAAAGCACAGCCCACAATCAGCCCCAGCATTTT. The chain uses TRBV4-2 and TRBJ1-5; D call uncertain. Germline CDR1 and CDR2: LGHNA and YNFKEQ. Between the trimmed V and J ends, which lost 2 bases and 3 bases, there was a span of 11 bases. The CDR3 consists of 15 residues.

The V gene is TRBV5-1, the J gene TRBJ2-1; possibly TRBD1 for D (5 bases). Per the germline V gene, CDR1 is SGHRS and CDR2 is YFSETQ. Trimming pared 0 bases from V and 4 bases from J, leaving 8 bases between. This CDR3 has 14 residues. CDR3 bases: TGCGCCAGCAGCTTGGTGGGGCGGTACAATGAGCAGTTCTTC. Translation: CASSLVGRYNEQFF.